The TCR beta chain described here comes from a study of tumor-infiltrating lymphocytes in localized non-small cell lung cancer. Only in-frame clones appear in the TCRdb table, and some are missing; sequencing was by immunoSEQ multiplex PCR. The table lists roughly 15,000 clones, 69% of them singletons. The CDR3 consists of 15 residues. Germline V CDR1 and CDR2: SGHRS, YFSETQ. The V and J ends lost 1 base and 7 bases respectively, with 17 bases between them. This sequence originates from a human donor with non-small cell lung cancer. The J gene is TRBJ1-2, the V gene TRBV5-1, with D perhaps matching TRBD1 (5 bases). The sequenced sample consisted of lung tumor tissue. The CDR3 nucleotides are TGCGCCAGCAGCTTGTCGGGGGGGTCAGAGTTTGGCTACACCTTC. This translates into CASSLSGGSEFGYTF.